This paragraph covers one T cell receptor beta chain sequence. Different DNA sequences within this sample yield the same CDR3. This entry is derived from a study of T cell changes during pregnancy in multiple sclerosis. Clones were sequenced by immunoSEQ multiplex PCR, and TCRdb holds only the in-frame ones, with some missing. The data show 50,000 to 60,000 clones, around nine tenths seen once. The CDR3 runs 13 residues. Trimming removed 1 base from V and 2 bases from J, with 5 bases in between. Germline CDR1 SGHVS, CDR2 FNYEAQ. The source was CD4+ T cells from peripheral blood mononuclear cells, collected in the second trimester of pregnancy. The chain links TRBV7-6 to TRBJ1-2, with D unclear. This TCR came from a female donor with multiple sclerosis, enrolled in a pregnancy study. For the CDR3, the DNA is TGTGCCAGCAGCTTAGGGGAGAACTATGGCTACACCTTC. Encoded protein: CASSLGENYGYTF.